What follows are 5 T cell receptor beta chains derived from one specimen sequenced in a study of T-cell memory formation after mild COVID-19. TCRdb used MiXCR to reprocess the 5' RACE reads, holding one entry per CDR3 protein. The sample has about 440,000 distinct CDR3 sequences, 20% seen once. Sequenced: PBMCs or a T cell subset sorted from them (not recorded which). These receptors were collected from an adult woman who had mild COVID-19 (a few samples of this study predate the infection). Cell type and time point are not known.

Worth noting for this clonotype: A much larger clone differs from this one at a single base, so this may be a read error. V usage is TRBV12-3 or TRBV12-4 and J usage is TRBJ1-3; D remains ambiguous. V was pared by 4 bases and J by 3 bases, with 7 bases between. CDR3 length: 13 amino acids. The CDR3 loop is CASSSGSGNTIYF. CDR3 DNA sequence: TGTGCCAGCAGTTCGGGGAGTGGAAACACCATATATTTT.

This clonotype occurred a few times. The rearrangement uses TRBV11-2 and TRBJ1-6; D gene ambiguous. CDR1 and CDR2 (germline): SGHAT, FQNNGV. Trimming took 1 base from V and 10 from J, leaving 11 bases between them. The CDR3 sequence is 14 residues long. The CDR3 coding sequence is TGTGCCAGCAGCTTAGGGGCTTCGGGATCACCCCTCCACTTT. Amino acids: CASSLGASGSPLHF.

This clonotype was seen a handful of times. V usage is TRBV5-1 and J usage is TRBJ1-6, with a tentative D call TRBD1 (5 bases). Germline CDR1 and CDR2: SGHRS and YFSETQ. The V end lost 0 bases, the J end lost 5 bases, and 9 bases lay between the germline ends. The CDR3 is 15 residues long. The CDR3 protein is CASSLEGRDNSPLHF. In nucleotides, the CDR3 is TGCGCCAGCAGCTTGGAGGGCAGGGATAATTCACCCCTCCACTTT. Combining the CDR3 with reference TRBV5-1 and TRBJ1-6 gives the whole variable domain KAGVTQTPRYLIKTRGQQVTLSCSPISGHRSVSWYQQTPGQGLQFLFEYFSETQRNKGNFPGRFSGRQFSNSRSEMNVSTLELGDSALYLCASSLEGRDNSPLHFGNGTRLTVT.

The V call is TRBV7-8, the J call TRBJ1-1; 7 bases match TRBD1. V shed 5 bases and J 3 bases; nucleotides not matched to a gene: 6. CDR3 size: 14 residues. Germline-derived CDR1 and CDR2 are SGHVS and FQNEAQ. CDR3 in amino acids: CASSLTDRDTEAFF. The CDR3 DNA reads TGTGCCAGCAGCCTAACAGACAGGGACACTGAAGCTTTCTTT. The full variable domain, in which reference TRBV7-8 and TRBJ1-1 provide the parts outside the CDR3, is GAGVSQSPRYKVAKRGQDVALRCDPISGHVSLFWYQQALGQGPEFLTYFQNEAQLDKSGLPSDRFFAERPEGSVSTLKIQRTQQEDSAVYLCASSLTDRDTEAFFGQGTRLTVV.

This chain joins TRBV7-6 and TRBJ1-6; 7 nucleotides match TRBD1. This CDR3 region has 14 residues. The germline CDR1 and CDR2 sequences are SGHVS and FNYEAQ. Trimming at V came to 5 bases and at J to 6 bases, leaving 4 bases not matched to a gene. The CDR3 DNA is TGTGCCAGCAGCCGACAGGGCCCTAATTCACCCCTCCACTTT. Translation: CASSRQGPNSPLHF.